This passage covers 2 T cell receptor beta chains from one sample sequenced in a study of blood T cell repertoires in COVID-19. Method: immunoSEQ multiplex PCR; TCRdb's copy keeps in-frame clones and lacks some. The sample includes some 300,000 clones, 90% of them seen just once. The source material was peripheral blood. The receptors originated from a woman aged 40 to 50 with COVID-19, enrolled during active disease.

J is TRBJ1-1 and V is TRBV3-1 (or the pseudogene TRBV3-2); unclear D gene. The germline V gene has CDR1 LGHDT and CDR2 YNNKEL (reference sequence). V gave up 4 bases and J gave up 0 bases, with 9 bases separating them. The length of the CDR3 is 14 residues. The CDR3 sequence: CASSPPGLNTEAFF. CDR3 nucleotide sequence: TGTGCCAGCAGCCCTCCTGGGCTGAACACTGAAGCTTTCTTT.

This chain uses TRBV25-1 with TRBJ2-3; D might be TRBD1 (5 bases). This CDR3 is built from 16 residues. V was clipped by 5 bases and J by 3 bases, with 18 bases between them. In germline, CDR1 is MGHDK, CDR2 SYGVNS. The CDR3, as DNA: TGTGCCAGCAGTCCAGGGTTATTCTTTGGTACAGATACGCAGTATTTT. As protein: CASSPGLFFGTDTQYF. Looking up the rest from reference TRBV25-1 and TRBJ2-3 gives the full variable domain: EADIYQTPRYLVIGTGKKITLECSQTMGHDKMYWYQQDPGMELHLIHYSYGVNSTEKGDLSSESTVSRIRTEHFPLTLESARPSHTSQYLCASSPGLFFGTDTQYFGPGTRLTVL.